Below are 18 T cell receptor beta chains sequenced from a single sample in a study of shared clonotypes between healthy human individuals. This table comes from immunoSEQ multiplex PCR, and its TCRdb copy is limited to in-frame clones, with some not included. Counted here are a few million clones, around nine tenths occurring once; the ten biggest clones make up more than 0.12%. Sequencing was done on a sample of naive CD4+ T cells sorted from blood. Specified subset: CD45RA+ positively selected. The receptors were gathered from a man between 18 and 29 years old in good health.

This clone was recorded only once. The chain uses TRBV6-6 and TRBJ2-5; TRBD1 matches at 8 bases. The germline V gene encodes CDR1 MNHNY and CDR2 SVGAGI (reference sequence). The CDR3 consists of 14 residues. Unmatched junction bases numbered 8, after V lost 5 bases and J lost 6 bases. The CDR3, as DNA: TGTGCCAGCAGTACCGGACAGGGAGGAAAGACCCAGTACTTC. Protein product: CASSTGQGGKTQYF.

The chain has TRBV30 and TRBJ1-2, with TRBD1 matching 7 bases. The germline V gene encodes CDR1 GTSNPN and CDR2 SVGIG (reference sequence). V lost 5 bases to trimming and J lost 4 bases; unmatched junction nucleotides: 7. The CDR3 covers 13 residues. CDR3 DNA sequence: TGTGCCTGGTTGACAGGGTTGGGCTATGGCTACACCTTC. It is translated as CAWLTGLGYGYTF.

This CDR3 is CASSPRTGQPLQETQYF. The CDR3 DNA reads TGTGCCAGCAGCCCCCGAACCGGACAGCCGTTACAAGAGACCCAGTACTTC. This sequence joins TRBV21-1 and TRBJ2-5; TRBD1 is the table's D call and was not checked against the DNA. TRBV21-1 has pseudogene status. This CDR3 is 17 amino acids long.

Turning to this clone: One end of the junction varies from germline; a read error may be responsible. The chain links TRBV7-7 to TRBJ2-3; a possible D gene is TRBD1 (5 bases). Germline CDR1 SSHAT, CDR2 FNYEAQ (reference sequence). This CDR3 region has 16 residues. The DNA of the CDR3 is TGTGCTAGCAGCTTAGGGGCCAATCGGGTCACAGATACGCAGTATTTT. This translates into CASSLGANRVTDTQYF.

This chain connects TRBV28 to TRBJ1-6; D is unclear. The CDR3 consists of 14 residues. The germline V gene has CDR1 MDHEN and CDR2 SYDVKM. V shed 3 bases and J shed 6 bases, with 9 bases lying between them. The DNA of the CDR3 is TGTGCCAGCAGTTTGACGGCGGGTAATTCACCCCTCCACTTT. Encoded protein: CASSLTAGNSPLHF.

J is TRBJ1-1 and V is TRBV28; possibly TRBD1 for D (5 bases). Trimming stripped 5 bases from V and 5 bases from J, with 24 bases between. This CDR3 region has 17 residues. The germline V gene has CDR1 MDHEN and CDR2 SYDVKM. For the CDR3, the DNA is TGTGCCAGCAGTCCCGTCCAGGGACGGAAGGTGGTGACTGAAGCTTTCTTT. Its translation: CASSPVQGRKVVTEAFF.

The chain joins TRBV6-4 to TRBJ1-2, with a weak D call TRBD1 (6 bases). Trimming took off 6 bases at V and 7 bases at J, with 15 bases between the two ends. The CDR3 has 13 residues. Looked up from germline, CDR1 is MRHNA and CDR2 is SNTAGT. CDR3 nucleotide sequence: TGTGCCAGCAGCGCCTCAGGGGAGGGTGGCTACACCTTC. It translates to CASSASGEGGYTF.

The genes are TRBV7-2 and TRBJ2-1; 9 nucleotides align to TRBD1. V trimming: 3 bases; J trimming: 7 bases; junction bases outside the gene matches: 4. The length of the CDR3 is 14 residues. Germline values: CDR1 SGHTA, CDR2 FQGNSA. DNA of the CDR3: TGTGCCAGCAGCTTCCGGGACAGGGAGAATGAGCAGTTCTTC. Protein sequence: CASSFRDRENEQFF.

In regard to this clone: Other nucleotide sequences from this sample produce the same CDR3. In DNA, the CDR3 is TGTGCCAGCAGTTACTCACTAGCGGGGAGCACAGATACGCAGTATTTT. It yields the protein CASSYSLAGSTDTQYF. V and J are TRBV6-5 and TRBJ2-3, with 10 bases lining up with TRBD2. The germline V gene encodes CDR1 MNHEY and CDR2 SVGAGI. The CDR3 contains 16 residues. J lost 0 bases, V lost 0 bases, and 0 bases had no gene match.

The chain carries TRBV7-9 and TRBJ2-5; 8 positions match TRBD2. Germline V lookup: CDR1 SEHNR, CDR2 FQNEAQ (reference sequence). This CDR3 comprises 17 residues. J lost 1 base, V lost 0 bases, and 7 bases had no gene match. The CDR3 DNA is TGTGCCAGCAGCTTAGCCGAAAGCGGGGGCCCCCAAGAGACCCAGTACTTC. As protein: CASSLAESGGPQETQYF.

The rearrangement links TRBV7-2 to TRBJ1-2; D is undetermined. Germline V CDR1 and CDR2: SGHTA, FQGNSA. CDR3 length: 15 amino acids. V lost 5 bases and J 0 bases, leaving 13 bases between the germline ends. For the CDR3, the DNA is TGTGCCAGCAGCCCGCCGCAGAGGACTAACTATGGCTACACCTTC. This translates into CASSPPQRTNYGYTF.

The rearrangement joins TRBV18 to TRBJ1-3; D gene uncertain. The germline CDR1 and CDR2 sequences are KGHSH and LQKENI. Trimming removed 7 bases at V and 4 bases at J, with 8 bases between. CDR3 size: 12 residues. The CDR3 nucleotides read TGTGCCAGCTTCACCACCGGAAACACCATATATTTT. Translated, it gives CASFTTGNTIYF.

The V call is TRBV5-4, the J call TRBJ1-4; tentative D call: TRBD1 (6 bases). This CDR3 comprises 15 residues. Germline CDR1 SGHNT, CDR2 YYREEE (reference sequence). The germline V and J ends were trimmed by 0 bases and 5 bases, with 11 bases remaining between them. CDR3 DNA: TGTGCCAGCAGCTTGGATGGGACACCGAATGAAAAACTGTTTTTT. Its translation is CASSLDGTPNEKLFF.

The chain combines TRBV4-3 with TRBJ2-7; 7 nucleotides align to TRBD1. J lost 0 bases, V lost 0 bases, and 8 bases had no gene match. Germline CDR1 reads LGHNA; CDR2 reads YSLEER. The CDR3 extends over 17 amino acids. The CDR3 DNA follows: TGCGCCAGCAGCCAAGATTCCGGACAGGTATACTCCTACGAGCAGTACTTC. Protein: CASSQDSGQVYSYEQYF.

About this clone itself: The sample carries other DNA sequences with the same CDR3. The chain couples TRBV7-2 to TRBJ2-7; 8 nucleotides align to TRBD1. The CDR3 consists of 14 residues. Germline-derived CDR1 and CDR2 are SGHTA and FQGNSA. Trimming removed 4 bases from V and 5 bases from J; junction bases left unmatched: 7. CDR3 sequence: CASSSGQGRNEQYF. CDR3 bases: TGTGCCAGCAGCTCCGGACAGGGTCGGAACGAGCAGTACTTC.

In the case of this clone: The same CDR3 also results from other DNA sequences found in this sample. The chain links TRBV5-4 to TRBJ2-3; D is uncertain. Between the trimmed V and J ends, which lost 1 base and 2 bases, there was a span of 8 bases. Germline lookup yields CDR1 SGHNT and CDR2 YYREEE (reference sequence). The CDR3 extends over 14 amino acids. CDR3 in amino acids: CASSLPSTTDTQYF. CDR3 coding DNA: TGTGCCAGCAGCTTGCCCAGCACCACAGATACGCAGTATTTT.

V is TRBV6-6 and J is TRBJ1-1, with 7 bases matching TRBD1. With V trimmed by 10 bases and J by 1 base, 9 bases remained unmatched. This CDR3 has 14 amino acids. CDR1 is MNHNY and CDR2 is SVGAGI in the germline V gene (reference sequence). The CDR3: CATNRQGPNTEAFF. The CDR3 bases are TGTGCCACCAATCGACAGGGCCCGAACACTGAAGCTTTCTTT.

This clone came up once. This chain links TRBV6-6 with TRBJ2-2; 10 bases map to TRBD1. V lost 8 bases and J lost 6; bases outside the gene matches: 9. In germline, CDR1 is MNHNY, CDR2 SVGAGI (reference sequence). This CDR3 spans 15 amino acids. The DNA for the CDR3 is TGTGCCAGCGGACCGGGACAGGGGACAGCCGGGGAGCTGTTTTTT. It codes for CASGPGQGTAGELFF.